This T cell receptor beta chain was recorded in a study of blood T cell repertoires in COVID-19. The CDR3 has 14 residues. Germline CDR1 reads SGHTA; CDR2 reads FQGNSA. V shed 4 bases, J shed 8 bases, and the junction held 7 bases outside the gene matches. The table came from immunoSEQ multiplex PCR; TCRdb's copy has only in-frame clones and leaves some out. This sample carries about 220,000 clones, about four fifths of them seen once, and the ten largest clones take approximately 1.4%. This clone was seen a few times. The chain couples TRBV7-2 to TRBJ2-1, with 8 bases that match TRBD2. Sequenced material: PBMCs or T cells enriched from blood (not recorded which). This receptor was taken from a woman in her thirties or forties with acute COVID-19. CDR3 coding DNA: TGTGCCAGCAGCTCCGGACTAGCTGCCGATGAGCAGTTCTTC. Encoded protein: CASSSGLAADEQFF.